This T cell receptor (beta chain) came from a study of T cell repertoires in aging, cancer and after chemotherapy. Study-level information: Over several months to years, re-sampled healthy donor repertoires clearly shared clones. The whole study produced a dataset of some 9 million TCR reads. Study-wide results and caveats: The repertoire data cannot show anything about immunological memory following chemotherapy. Rebound thymic output was suggested by rising median generation probability during chemotherapy in each cancer cohort.

This clonotype is labeled as medium-sized. The antigen remains undetermined. Unmatched junction bases numbered 6, after V lost 10 bases and J lost 0 bases. This CDR3 spans 15 amino acids. Germline V gene data show CDR1 as PRHDT and CDR2 as FYEKMQ (reference sequence). Amplification of TCR beta used genomic DNA extracted from peripheral blood. Multiplex touch-down PCR with TRB-A/B primers amplified rearranged V-D-J TRB sequences. TCRdb recomputed calls from the multiplex PCR reads with MiXCR, one row per CDR3 protein. The repertoire holds several thousand distinct CDR3 sequences, with about 31% as singletons.

The sequence derives from a human donor in good health. Source material: blood. The V and J genes are TRBV13 and TRBJ2-2; TRBD1 agrees at 9 bases. CDR3 loop: CATLRDRANTGELFF. The CDR3 DNA reads TGTGCCACCCTCCGGGACAGGGCGAACACCGGGGAGCTGTTTTTT.